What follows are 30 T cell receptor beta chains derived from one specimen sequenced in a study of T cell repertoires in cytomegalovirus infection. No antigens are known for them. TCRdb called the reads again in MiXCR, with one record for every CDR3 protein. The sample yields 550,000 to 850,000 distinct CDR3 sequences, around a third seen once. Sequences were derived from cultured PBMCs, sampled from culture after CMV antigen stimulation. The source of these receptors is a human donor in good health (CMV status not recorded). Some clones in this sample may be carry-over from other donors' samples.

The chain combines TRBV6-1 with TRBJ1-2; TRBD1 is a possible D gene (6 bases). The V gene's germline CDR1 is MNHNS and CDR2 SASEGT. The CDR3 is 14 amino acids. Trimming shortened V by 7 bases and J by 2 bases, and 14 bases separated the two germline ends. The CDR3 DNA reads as TGTGCCAGCACCCCATTAGGGGGGAACTATGGCTACACCTTC. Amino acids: CASTPLGGNYGYTF.

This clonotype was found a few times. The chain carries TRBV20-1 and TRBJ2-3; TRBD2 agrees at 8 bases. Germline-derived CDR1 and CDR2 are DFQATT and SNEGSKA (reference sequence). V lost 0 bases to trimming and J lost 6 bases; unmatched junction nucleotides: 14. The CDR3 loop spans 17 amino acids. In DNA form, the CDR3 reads TGCAGTGCTAGAGATTTTAGATCGGGACTAGTAGCCGATACGCAGTATTTT. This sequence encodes CSARDFRSGLVADTQYF.

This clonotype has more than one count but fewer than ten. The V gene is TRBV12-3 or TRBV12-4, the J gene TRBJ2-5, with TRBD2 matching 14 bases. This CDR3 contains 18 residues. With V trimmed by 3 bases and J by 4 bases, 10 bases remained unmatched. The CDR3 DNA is TGTGCCAGCAGTTTGGGGGAAGGACTAGCGGGAGGTGTAGAGACCCAGTACTTC. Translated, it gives CASSLGEGLAGGVETQYF.

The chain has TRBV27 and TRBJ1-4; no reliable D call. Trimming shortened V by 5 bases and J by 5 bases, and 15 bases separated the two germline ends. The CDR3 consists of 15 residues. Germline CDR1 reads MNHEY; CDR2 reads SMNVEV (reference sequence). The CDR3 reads CASSHSRYNNEKLFF. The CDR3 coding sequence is TGTGCCAGCAGTCACTCAAGATACAACAATGAAAAACTGTTTTTT.

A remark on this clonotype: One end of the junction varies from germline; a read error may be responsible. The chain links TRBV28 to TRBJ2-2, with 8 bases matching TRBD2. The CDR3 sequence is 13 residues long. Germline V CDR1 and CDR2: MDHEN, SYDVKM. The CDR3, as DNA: TGTGCCAGCAGAGACCGGGGGGGCGGGGAGCTGTTTTTC. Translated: CASRDRGGGELFF. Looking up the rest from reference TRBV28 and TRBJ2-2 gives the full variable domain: DVKVTQSSRYLVKRTGEKVFLECVQDMDHENMFWYRQDPGLGLRLIYFSYDVKMKEKGDIPEGYSVSREKKERFSLILESASTNQTSMYLCASRDRGGGELFFGEGSRLTVL.

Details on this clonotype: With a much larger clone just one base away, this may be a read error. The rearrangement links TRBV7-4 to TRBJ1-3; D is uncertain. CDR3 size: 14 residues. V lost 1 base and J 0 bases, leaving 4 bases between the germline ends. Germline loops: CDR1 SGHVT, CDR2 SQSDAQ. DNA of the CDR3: TGTGCCAGCAGCTTAGTGTTCTCTGGAAACACCATATATTTT. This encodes CASSLVFSGNTIYF.

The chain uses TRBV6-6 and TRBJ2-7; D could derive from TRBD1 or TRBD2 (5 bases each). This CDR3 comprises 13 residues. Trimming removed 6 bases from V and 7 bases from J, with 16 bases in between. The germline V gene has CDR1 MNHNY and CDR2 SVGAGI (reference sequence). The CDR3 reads CASRQASTGEQYF. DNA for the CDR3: TGTGCCAGCAGACAGGCTTCAACGGGGGAGCAGTACTTC.

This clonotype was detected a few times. CDR3 protein: CASIGQRYNSPLHF. The CDR3 coding sequence is TGTGCCAGCATTGGGCAGAGATATAATTCACCCCTCCACTTT. The V and J genes are TRBV6-6 and TRBJ1-6; D is undetermined. The V gene lost 7 bases and the J gene lost 4 bases, with 11 bases spanning the gap. The germline V gene has CDR1 MNHNY and CDR2 SVGAGI (reference sequence). The CDR3 extends over 14 amino acids.

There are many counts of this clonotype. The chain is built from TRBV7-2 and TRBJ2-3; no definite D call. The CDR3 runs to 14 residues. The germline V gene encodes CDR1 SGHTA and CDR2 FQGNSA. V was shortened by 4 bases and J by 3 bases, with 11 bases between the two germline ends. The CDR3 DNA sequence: TGTGCCAGCAGCTCCCTAACAAGGACAGATACGCAGTATTTT. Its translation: CASSSLTRTDTQYF.

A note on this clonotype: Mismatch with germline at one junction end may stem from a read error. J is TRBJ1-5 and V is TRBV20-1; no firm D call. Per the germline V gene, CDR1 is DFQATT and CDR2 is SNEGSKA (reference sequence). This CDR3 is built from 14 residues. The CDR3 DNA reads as TGCAGCGCTAGGGCCCCTCTTCGGAATCAGCCCCAGCATTTT. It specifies CSARAPLRNQPQHF.

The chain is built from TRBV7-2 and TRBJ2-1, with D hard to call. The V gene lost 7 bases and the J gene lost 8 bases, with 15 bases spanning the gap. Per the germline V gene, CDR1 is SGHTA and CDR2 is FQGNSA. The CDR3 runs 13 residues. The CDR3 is CASMDPNQYEQFF. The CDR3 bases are TGTGCCAGCATGGACCCGAATCAGTATGAGCAGTTCTTC.

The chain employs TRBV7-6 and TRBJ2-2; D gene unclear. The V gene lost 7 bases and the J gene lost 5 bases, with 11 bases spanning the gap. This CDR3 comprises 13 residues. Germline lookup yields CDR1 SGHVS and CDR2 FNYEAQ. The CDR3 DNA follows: TGTGCCAGCAACCTAGTTCGGACCGGGGAGCTGTTTTTT. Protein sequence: CASNLVRTGELFF. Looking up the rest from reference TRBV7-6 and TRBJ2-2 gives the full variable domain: GAGVSQSPRYKVTKRGQDVALRCDPISGHVSLYWYRQALGQGPEFLTYFNYEAQQDKSGLPNDRFSAERPEGSISTLTIQRTEQRDSAMYRCASNLVRTGELFFGEGSRLTVL.

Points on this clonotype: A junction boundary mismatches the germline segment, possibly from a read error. CDR3: CTSSLAGAPQHF. The CDR3 bases are TGTACCAGCAGTTTAGCTGGGGCGCCCCAGCATTTT. This sequence joins TRBV12-3 or TRBV12-4 and TRBJ1-5; tentatively, D is TRBD1 (5 bases). This CDR3 is built from 12 residues.

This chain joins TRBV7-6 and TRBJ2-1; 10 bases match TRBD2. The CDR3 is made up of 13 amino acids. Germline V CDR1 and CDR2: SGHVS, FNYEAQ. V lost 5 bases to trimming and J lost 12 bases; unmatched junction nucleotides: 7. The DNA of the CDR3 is TGTGCCAGCAGCCAGCTAGCGGGAGAGGCGCAGTTCTTC. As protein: CASSQLAGEAQFF.

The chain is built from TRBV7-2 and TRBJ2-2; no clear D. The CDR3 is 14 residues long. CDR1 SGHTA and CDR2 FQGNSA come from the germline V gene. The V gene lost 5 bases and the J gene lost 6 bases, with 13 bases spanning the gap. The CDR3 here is CASSPLRWSGELFF. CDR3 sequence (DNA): TGTGCCAGCAGCCCGCTGAGGTGGTCCGGGGAGCTGTTTTTT.

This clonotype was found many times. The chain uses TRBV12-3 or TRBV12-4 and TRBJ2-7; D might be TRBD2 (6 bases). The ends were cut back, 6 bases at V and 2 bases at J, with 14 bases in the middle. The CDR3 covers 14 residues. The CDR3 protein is CASSPTGTPYEQYF. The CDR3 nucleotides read TGTGCCAGCAGCCCAACCGGGACTCCCTACGAGCAGTACTTC.

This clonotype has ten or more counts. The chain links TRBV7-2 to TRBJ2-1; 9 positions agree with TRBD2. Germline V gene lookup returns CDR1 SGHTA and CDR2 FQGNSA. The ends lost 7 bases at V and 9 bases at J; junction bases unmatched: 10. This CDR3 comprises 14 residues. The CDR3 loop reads CASNSGGRAGEQFF. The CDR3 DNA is TGTGCCAGCAACTCCGGCGGGAGGGCCGGTGAGCAGTTCTTC.

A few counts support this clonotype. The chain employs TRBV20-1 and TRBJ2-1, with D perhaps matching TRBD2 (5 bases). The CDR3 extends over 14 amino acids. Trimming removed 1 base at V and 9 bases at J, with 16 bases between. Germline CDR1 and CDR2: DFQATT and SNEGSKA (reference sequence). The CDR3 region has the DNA TGCAGTGCTAGAGGGCTAAGCGGATTCGGTGAGCAGTTCTTC. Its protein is CSARGLSGFGEQFF.

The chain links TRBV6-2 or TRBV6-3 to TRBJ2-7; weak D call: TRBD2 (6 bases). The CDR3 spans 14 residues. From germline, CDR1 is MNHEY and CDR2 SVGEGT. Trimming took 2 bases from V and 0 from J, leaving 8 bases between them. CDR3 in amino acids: CASSYAGFSYEQYF. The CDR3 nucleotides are TGTGCCAGCAGTTACGCGGGATTCTCCTACGAGCAGTACTTC.

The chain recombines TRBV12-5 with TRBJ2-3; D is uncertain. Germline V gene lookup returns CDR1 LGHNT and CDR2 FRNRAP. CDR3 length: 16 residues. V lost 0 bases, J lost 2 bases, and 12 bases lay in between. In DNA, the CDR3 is TGTGCTAGTGGTTTGGTACGAAGGGCTTTCACAGATACGCAGTATTTT. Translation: CASGLVRRAFTDTQYF.

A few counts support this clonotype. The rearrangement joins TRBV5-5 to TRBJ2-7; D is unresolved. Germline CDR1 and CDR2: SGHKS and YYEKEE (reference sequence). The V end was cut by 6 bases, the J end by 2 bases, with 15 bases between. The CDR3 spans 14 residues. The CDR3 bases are TGTGCCAGCAACCTAAAACATGGGCCCTACGAGCAGTACTTC. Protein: CASNLKHGPYEQYF.

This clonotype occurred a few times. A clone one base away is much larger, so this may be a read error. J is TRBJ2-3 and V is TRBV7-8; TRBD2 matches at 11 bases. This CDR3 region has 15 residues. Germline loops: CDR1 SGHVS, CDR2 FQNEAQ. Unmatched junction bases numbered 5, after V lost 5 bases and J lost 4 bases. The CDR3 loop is CASSPTSGSSDTQYF. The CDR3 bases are TGTGCCAGCAGCCCTACTAGCGGGAGTTCAGATACGCAGTATTTT.

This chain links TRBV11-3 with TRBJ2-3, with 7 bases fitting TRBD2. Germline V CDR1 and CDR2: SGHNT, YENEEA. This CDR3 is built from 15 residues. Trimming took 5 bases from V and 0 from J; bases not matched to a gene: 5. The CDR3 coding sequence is TGTGCCAGCAGCCCTACTAGCGCCAGCACAGATACGCAGTATTTT. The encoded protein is CASSPTSASTDTQYF. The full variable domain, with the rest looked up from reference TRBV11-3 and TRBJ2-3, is EAGVVQSPRYKIIEKKQPVAFWCNPISGHNTLYWYLQNLGQGPELLIRYENEEAVDDSQLPKDRFSAERLKGVDSTLKIQPAELGDSAVYLCASSPTSASTDTQYFGPGTRLTVL.

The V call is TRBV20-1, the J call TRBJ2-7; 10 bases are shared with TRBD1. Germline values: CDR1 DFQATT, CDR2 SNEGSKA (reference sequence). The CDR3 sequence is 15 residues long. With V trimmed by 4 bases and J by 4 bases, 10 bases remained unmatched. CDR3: CSATETGQGLYEQYF. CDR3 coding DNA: TGCAGTGCTACCGAGACGGGACAGGGGTTGTACGAGCAGTACTTC.

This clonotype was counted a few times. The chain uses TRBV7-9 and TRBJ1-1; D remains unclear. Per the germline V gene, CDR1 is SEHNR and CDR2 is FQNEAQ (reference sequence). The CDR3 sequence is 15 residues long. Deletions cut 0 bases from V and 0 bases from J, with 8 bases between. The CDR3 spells CASSLANRLNTEAFF. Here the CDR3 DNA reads TGTGCCAGCAGCTTAGCGAACAGACTGAACACTGAAGCTTTCTTT.

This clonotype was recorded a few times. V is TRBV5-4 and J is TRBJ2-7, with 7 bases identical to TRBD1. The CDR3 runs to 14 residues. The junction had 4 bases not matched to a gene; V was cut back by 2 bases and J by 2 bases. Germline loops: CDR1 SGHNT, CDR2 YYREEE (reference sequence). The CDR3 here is CASSFKGATYEQYF. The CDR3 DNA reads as TGTGCCAGCAGCTTCAAGGGGGCAACCTACGAGCAGTACTTC.

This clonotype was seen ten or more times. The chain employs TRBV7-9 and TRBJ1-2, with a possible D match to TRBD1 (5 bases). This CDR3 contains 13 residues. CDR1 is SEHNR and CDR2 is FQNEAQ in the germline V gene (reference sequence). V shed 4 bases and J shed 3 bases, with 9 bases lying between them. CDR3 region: CASSSGTYYGYTF. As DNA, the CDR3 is TGTGCCAGCAGCTCCGGGACTTACTATGGCTACACCTTC.

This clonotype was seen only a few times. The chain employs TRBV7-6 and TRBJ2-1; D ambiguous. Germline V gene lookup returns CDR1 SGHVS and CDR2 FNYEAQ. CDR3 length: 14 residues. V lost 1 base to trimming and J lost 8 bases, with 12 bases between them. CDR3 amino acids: CASSLVPSGHEQFF. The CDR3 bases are TGTGCCAGCAGCTTAGTTCCCTCCGGTCATGAGCAGTTCTTC.

The DNA of the CDR3 is TGCAGTGCTCCGGACAGCTTGGGCCTTGGGTCCCAGCATTTT. As protein: CSAPDSLGLGSQHF. The gene calls are TRBV20-1 and TRBJ1-5, with a weak D call TRBD1 (6 bases). The V end was cut by 5 bases, the J end by 11 bases, with 22 bases between. CDR3 length equals 14 residues. Germline loops: CDR1 DFQATT, CDR2 SNEGSKA (reference sequence).

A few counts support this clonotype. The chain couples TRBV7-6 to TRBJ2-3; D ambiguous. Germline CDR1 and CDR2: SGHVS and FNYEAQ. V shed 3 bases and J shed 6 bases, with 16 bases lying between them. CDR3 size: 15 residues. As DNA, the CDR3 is TGTGCCAGCAGCTTCTCACCTACCACCGGGGATACGCAGTATTTT. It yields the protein CASSFSPTTGDTQYF.